This passage covers 13 T cell receptor beta chains from one sample sequenced in a study of long-term antiretroviral therapy in people with HIV (dated by TCRdb to 2022 to 2024). Sequencing of the TRB variable region was done with the immunoSEQ hsTCRB v3.0 assay at survey level resolution. TCRdb holds this immuneACCESS table with in-frame rearrangements only. Some clones are missing; in checked studies, unresolved V genes explain under half, and the rest has no known cause. The sample contains approximately 35,000 clones, around 94% of them found a single time. Roughly 3.9% of the sample belongs to the ten largest clones. Specimen: unsorted PBMCs, collected 4.1 years after starting antiretroviral therapy. The receptors were gathered from a woman between 50 and 59 years old with HIV.

The V call is TRBV5-6, the J call TRBJ1-6, with 10 nucleotides matching TRBD1. The germline V gene encodes CDR1 SGHDT and CDR2 YYEEEE. The CDR3 totals 18 residues. V lost 2 bases and J lost 7; bases outside the gene matches: 12. CDR3 nucleotide sequence: TGTGCCAGCAGCTTCGAACTGCTGACAGGGGGCCTGAATTCACCCCTCCACTTT. The encoded protein is CASSFELLTGGLNSPLHF. The whole variable domain, remainder taken from reference TRBV5-6 and TRBJ1-6, is DAGVTQSPTHLIKTRGQQVTLRCSPKSGHDTVSWYQQALGQGPQFIFQYYEEEERQRGNFPDRFSGHQFPNYSSELNVNALLLGDSALYLCASSFELLTGGLNSPLHFGNGTRLTVT.

The chain recombines TRBV11-2 with TRBJ2-3, with D tentatively TRBD2 (5 bases). The CDR3 is made up of 14 amino acids. Trimming took 6 bases from V and 1 from J, leaving 11 bases between them. Germline V gene sequence: CDR1 SGHAT, CDR2 FQNNGV. This CDR3 reads CASSSGVRTDTQYF. The CDR3 region has the DNA TGTGCCAGCAGTTCCGGGGTCCGCACAGATACGCAGTATTTT.

The chain uses TRBV30 and TRBJ1-6, with 11 bases fitting TRBD1. The CDR3 length is 14 residues. Germline CDR1 is GTSNPN and CDR2 is SVGIG (reference sequence). V shed 3 bases and J 9 bases; nucleotides not matched to a gene: 4. CDR3 sequence: CAWRTGTGGSPLHF. The CDR3 DNA reads TGTGCCTGGAGAACCGGGACAGGGGGTTCACCCCTCCACTTT.

The V and J genes are TRBV2 and TRBJ2-2, with D possibly being TRBD1 (5 bases). V was cut by 2 bases and J by 4 bases, with 17 bases left in between. The germline V gene encodes CDR1 SNHLY and CDR2 FYNNEI. The CDR3 covers 17 residues. For the CDR3, the DNA is TGTGCCAGCAGTGAAACCTATCTACAGGCAGCCACCGGGGAGCTGTTTTTT. Its translation is CASSETYLQAATGELFF.

The J gene is TRBJ2-4, the V gene TRBV19; 9 bases match TRBD1. This CDR3 contains 14 residues. Trimming at V came to 6 bases and at J to 8 bases, leaving 8 bases not matched to a gene. CDR1 and CDR2 from the germline V gene are LNHDA and SQIVND (reference sequence). CDR3 loop: CASSLQGAWDIQYF. The CDR3, as DNA: TGTGCCAGTAGCTTACAGGGGGCGTGGGACATTCAGTACTTC.

The rearrangement links TRBV4-1 to TRBJ2-3, with D perhaps matching TRBD1 (6 bases). Trimming took off 0 bases at V and 4 bases at J, with 14 bases between the two ends. This CDR3 comprises 16 residues. Germline lookup yields CDR1 MGHRA and CDR2 YSYEKL. The CDR3 coding sequence is TGCGCCAGCAGCCAAGACTTGGGGGCCCGCGCAGATACGCAGTATTTT. Amino acids: CASSQDLGARADTQYF.

The chain employs TRBV6-1 and TRBJ1-2, with 9 bases identical to TRBD1. Germline V gives CDR1 MNHNS, CDR2 SASEGT. The CDR3 length is 14 residues. V was pared by 5 bases and J by 9 bases, with 10 bases of the junction left unmatched. For the CDR3, the DNA is TGTGCCAGCAGTCCGGGACAGGGAGCGATGAGCTACACCTTC. Translated: CASSPGQGAMSYTF.

The chain is built from TRBV19 and TRBJ1-1; 7 positions match TRBD1. The CDR3 totals 15 residues. Germline assignment: CDR1 LNHDA and CDR2 SQIVND (reference sequence). The V gene end was trimmed by 5 bases and the J gene end by 3 bases; junction bases not matched to a gene: 9. CDR3 DNA sequence: TGTGCCAGTAGTCCGAAACAGGGGAGGCACACTGAAGCTTTCTTT. Protein product: CASSPKQGRHTEAFF.

The J gene is TRBJ2-7, the V gene TRBV6-1, with a weak D call TRBD1 (5 bases). Trimming removed 0 bases from V and 1 base from J, with 13 bases in between. CDR1 is MNHNS and CDR2 is SASEGT in the germline V gene. This CDR3 contains 16 residues. CDR3: CASSEALWTSSYEQYF. The DNA for the CDR3 is TGTGCCAGCAGTGAAGCGCTCTGGACATCTTCCTACGAGCAGTACTTC.

The chain is built from TRBV5-1 and TRBJ1-1; D is uncertain. Trimming left V 0 bases short and J 8 bases short, with 14 bases between. The germline CDR1 and CDR2 sequences are SGHRS and YFSETQ. The CDR3 consists of 14 residues. This CDR3 is CASSLAVGSPEAFF. In nucleotides, the CDR3 is TGCGCCAGCAGCTTGGCCGTAGGGTCCCCAGAAGCTTTCTTT.

The chain recombines TRBV7-9 with TRBJ1-2, with unresolved D. The length of the CDR3 is 16 residues. The germline gives CDR1 SEHNR, CDR2 FQNEAQ (reference sequence). V was cut by 7 bases and J by 7 bases, with 25 bases left in between. As DNA, the CDR3 is TGTGCCAGCACCCCTTACGATCTACAATTGGAAAGTGGCTACACCTTC. Its translation is CASTPYDLQLESGYTF.

By proportion, this clone is medium-sized. The chain recombines TRBV15 with TRBJ1-6; the D gene is possibly TRBD1 (5 bases). CDR1 and CDR2 from the germline V gene are LNHNV and YYDKDF (reference sequence). This CDR3 has 15 residues. V shed 0 bases and J shed 9 bases, with 12 bases lying between them. DNA for the CDR3: TGTGCCACCAGCAGAGAGGGGGAAAGTGGTTCACCCCTCCACTTT. Protein product: CATSREGESGSPLHF. The full variable domain, rest sourced from reference TRBV15 and TRBJ1-6, is DAMVIQNPRYQVTQFGKPVTLSCSQTLNHNVMYWYQQKSSQAPKLLFHYYDKDFNNEADTPDNFQSRRPNTSFCFLDIRSPGLGDTAMYLCATSREGESGSPLHFGNGTRLTVT.

V and J are TRBV7-2 and TRBJ1-2; no clear D. Trimming removed 0 bases at V and 2 bases at J, with 7 bases between. CDR3 length equals 14 residues. Germline lookup yields CDR1 SGHTA and CDR2 FQGNSA. The CDR3 spells CASSLAVGNYGYTF. DNA of the CDR3: TGTGCCAGCAGCTTAGCCGTAGGAAACTATGGCTACACCTTC. Supplemented by reference TRBV7-2 and TRBJ1-2, the full variable domain reads GAGVSQSPSNKVTEKGKDVELRCDPISGHTALYWYRQSLGQGLEFLIYFQGNSAPDKSGLPSDRFSAERTGGSVSTLTIQRTQQEDSAVYLCASSLAVGNYGYTFGSGTRLTVV.